This TCR beta chain comes out of a study of control samples from healthy donors and cancer patients. CDR3 size: 14 residues. Trimming removed 8 bases from V and 1 base from J, with 14 bases in between. Germline CDR1 MNHEY, CDR2 SMNVEV (reference sequence). Sequencing used immunoSEQ multiplex PCR; TCRdb keeps in-frame clones, though not all of them. The table lists 150,000 or so clones, about 90% of them singletons. The source is a man aged 25-45 years in good health. Sequences were obtained from blood. The chain is built from TRBV27 and TRBJ1-1, with D tentatively TRBD1 (5 bases). CDR3 nucleotides: TGTGCCAGCCGCTTCGGGCAGGGGAACACTGAAGCTTTCTTT. This encodes CASRFGQGNTEAFF.